The TCR beta chain under discussion was sequenced for a study of human T cells and chemical hapten exposure (TCRdb year 2021). Regarding the research as a whole: For sensitization, 2% DPC in acetone was applied to a 2 cm by 2 cm area of upper inner arm skin. Patients additionally received weekly therapeutic DPC doses to the scalp throughout the roughly 24-week study period. Patch tests used Finn chambers with 0.01% DPC on the upper back, scored after 6 days by International Contact Dermatitis Research Group standards. Most of the patients in the cohort were female, and the cohort covered alopecia areata with under or over 50% scalp involvement, alopecia totalis and alopecia universalis. The libraries were sequenced as a pool, and the TCR yield per sample differed mostly because of small variations in library volumes within the pool. In alopecia patients, the study followed how the peripheral blood TCR repertoire changed in vivo over primary and secondary sensitization to diphenylcyclopropenone (DPC), a hapten. Patient blood was sampled pre-sensitization (week 0) and at 2, 6 and about 24 weeks after DPC sensitization. Blood for TCR sequencing was provided by twenty-nine alopecia patients at one to four time points (pre-sensitization, 2, 6 and 24 weeks). The investigation overall reported the following: A positive correlation was found between the number of PT1 expanded TCRs and patch test score, with significance reached at thresholds 8, 16 and 32 but not 4. Expanded TCRs formed significantly more large CDR3 similarity clusters than pre-sensitization or healthy control sets, consistent with antigen-driven responses. No change with DPC sensitization was found in the number of TCRs above 1 in 1000 frequency, and no evidence of global repertoire structure alterations was found. After repeated subsampling, the strength of the expansion versus patch-test correlation and the threshold at which it became significant changed. Because every patient had alopecia, a presumed autoimmune disease, the patients' immune response might differ from that of healthy individuals.

In light of the paper, this sample's time point label describes: pre-sensitization, week 0. The treatment or condition label, as the study defines it: therapeutic diphenylcyclopropenone sensitization with weekly scalp DPC. At every patch-test visit, the blood draw took place before the patch test was put on. To be eligible, patients had to be aged 18 to 70, diagnosed with alopecia and judged suitable for DPC therapy, while pregnant patients were excluded. Total RNA was isolated from unfractionated whole blood collected in Tempus Blood RNA tubes. The CDR3 sequence holds 14 residues, the cysteine and phenylalanine included. Solely the CDR3 DNA is kept, with 42 bases framed from the first base. From the germline V gene (reference sequence), CDR1 is DFQATT and CDR2 is SNEGSKA. V and J lose 2 bases and 5 bases, and a span of 15 bases separates them. Receptor amplification or capture employed RACE. The data were produced on a NextSeq 500. Library preparation attached unique molecular identifiers to individual cDNA molecules for quantitative, reproducible TCR counting. Both TCR alpha and TCR beta chains were sequenced from each blood RNA sample. In the paper's pipeline: Samples had a median of roughly 99,000 TCRs, with a range from about 23,224 to 690,600. The Decombinator software suite was used to annotate V, J and CDR3 in the TCR reads. To make PS versus PT1 abundance plots, every sample was subsampled to the same number of TCRs (28,000). Expanded TCRs were defined as absent before sensitization and observed at least eight times at the 2-week time point. The raw public data were reprocessed by TCRdb itself: fastp quality trimming at Q25, MiXCR clonotype calling, in-frame beta chains only. Merged by CDR3 protein, the rows form single entries marked with the most common genes and DNA. The V and J calls shown here were made by TCRdb, not taken from the authors' results. This sample holds under 400,000 distinct CDR3 sequences; 5.1% were observed only once. In total, the top ten clones hold around 2.6% of the sample.

This clonotype was detected many times. The antigen this receptor binds is unknown. No clone much larger than this one lies a single base away; base qualities are absent. The input for sequencing was whole blood, taken in connection with sensitization to the hapten diphenylcyclopropenone (DPC). This receptor was taken from a woman aged 45-60 years with alopecia areata. Some clones in this sample may be carry-over from other donors' samples. The chain employs TRBV20-1 and TRBJ2-5, with TRBD1 tentatively as D gene (5 bases match). The nucleotides read TGCAGTGCTAGAACCCAGGGCTTCGGGGAGACCCAGTACTTC. The encoded protein is CSARTQGFGETQYF.